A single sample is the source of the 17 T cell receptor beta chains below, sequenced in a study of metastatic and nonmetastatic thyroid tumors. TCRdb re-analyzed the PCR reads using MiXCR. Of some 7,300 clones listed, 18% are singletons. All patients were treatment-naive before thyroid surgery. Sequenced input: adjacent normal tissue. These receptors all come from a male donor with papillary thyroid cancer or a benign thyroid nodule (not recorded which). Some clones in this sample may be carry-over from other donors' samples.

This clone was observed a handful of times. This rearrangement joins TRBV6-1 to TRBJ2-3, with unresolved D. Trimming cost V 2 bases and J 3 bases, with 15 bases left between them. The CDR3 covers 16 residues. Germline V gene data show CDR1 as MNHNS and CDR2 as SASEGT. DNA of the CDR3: TGTGCCAGCAGTGAATTCGCGCGATTCGTAACAGATACGCAGTATTTT. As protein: CASSEFARFVTDTQYF.

Here the CDR3 reads CSGSGTDTQYF. Here the CDR3 DNA reads TGCAGTGGAAGCGGGACAGATACGCAGTATTTT. The chain recombines TRBV20-1 with TRBJ2-3, with D perhaps TRBD2 (6 bases). V lost 7 bases, J lost 3 bases, and 8 bases lay in between. CDR1 DFQATT and CDR2 SNEGSKA come from the germline V gene (reference sequence). CDR3 length: 11 residues.

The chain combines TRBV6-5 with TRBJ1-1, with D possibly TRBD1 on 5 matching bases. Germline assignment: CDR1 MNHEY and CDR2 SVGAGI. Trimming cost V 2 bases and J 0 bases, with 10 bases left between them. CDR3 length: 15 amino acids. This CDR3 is CASSYGQGLNTEAFF. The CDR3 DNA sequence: TGTGCCAGCAGTTACGGGCAGGGCTTGAACACTGAAGCTTTCTTT.

The CDR3 nucleotides are TGTGCCAGCAGTGGAATTGGACTAGCGGGCACAGATACGCAGTATTTT. Protein sequence: CASSGIGLAGTDTQYF. The V gene is TRBV27, the J gene TRBJ2-3; the match to TRBD2 covers 10 bases. V lost 5 bases, J lost 1 base, and 6 bases stayed unmatched. CDR3 length: 16 amino acids. In germline, CDR1 is MNHEY, CDR2 SMNVEV (reference sequence).

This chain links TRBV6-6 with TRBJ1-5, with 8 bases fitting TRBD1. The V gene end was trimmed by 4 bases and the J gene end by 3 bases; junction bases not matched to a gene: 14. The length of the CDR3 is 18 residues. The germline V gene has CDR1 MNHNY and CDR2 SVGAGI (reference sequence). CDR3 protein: CASSSGTGFGFYNQPQHF. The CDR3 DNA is TGTGCCAGCAGTTCCGGGACAGGCTTTGGGTTTTACAATCAGCCCCAGCATTTT.

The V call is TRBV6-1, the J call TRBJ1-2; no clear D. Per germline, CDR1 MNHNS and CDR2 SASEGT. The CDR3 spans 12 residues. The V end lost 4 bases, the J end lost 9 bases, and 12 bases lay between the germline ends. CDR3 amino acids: CASSADIGSYTF. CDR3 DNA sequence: TGTGCCAGCAGTGCTGACATTGGTAGCTACACCTTC.

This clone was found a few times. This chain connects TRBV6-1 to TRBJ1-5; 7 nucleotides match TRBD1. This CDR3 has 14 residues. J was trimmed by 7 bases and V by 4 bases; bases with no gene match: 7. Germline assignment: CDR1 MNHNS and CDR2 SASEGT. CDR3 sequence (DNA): TGTGCCAGCAGTGTCGGAGGGGGCGGACAGCCCCAGCATTTT. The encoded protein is CASSVGGGGQPQHF.

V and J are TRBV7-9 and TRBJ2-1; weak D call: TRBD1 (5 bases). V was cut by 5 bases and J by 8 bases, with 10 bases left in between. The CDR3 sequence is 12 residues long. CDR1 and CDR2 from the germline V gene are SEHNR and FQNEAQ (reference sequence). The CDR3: CASSPRQHEQFF. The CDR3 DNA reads TGTGCCAGCAGCCCTCGACAGCATGAGCAGTTCTTC.

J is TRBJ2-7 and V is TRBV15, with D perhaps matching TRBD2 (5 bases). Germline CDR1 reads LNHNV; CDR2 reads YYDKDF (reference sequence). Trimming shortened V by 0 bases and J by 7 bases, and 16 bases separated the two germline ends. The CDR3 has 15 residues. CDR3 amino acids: CATSRDSSWSGEQYF. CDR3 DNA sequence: TGTGCCACCAGCAGAGATTCCTCCTGGTCGGGGGAGCAGTACTTC.

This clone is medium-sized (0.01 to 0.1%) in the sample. As DNA, the CDR3 is TGTGCCAGGGGAGGACAGCCCCAGCATTTT. This translates into CARGGQPQHF. The V call is TRBV19, the J call TRBJ1-5, with D unclear. Trimming left V 9 bases short and J 7 bases short, with 7 bases between. Germline CDR1 reads LNHDA; CDR2 reads SQIVND (reference sequence). The CDR3 is 10 residues long. Complete variable domain (other parts from reference TRBV19 and TRBJ1-5): DGGITQSPKYLFRKEGQNVTLSCEQNLNHDAMYWYRQDPGQGLRLIYYSQIVNDFQKGDIAEGYSVSREKKESFPLTVTSAQKNPTAFYLCARGGQPQHFGDGTRLSIL.

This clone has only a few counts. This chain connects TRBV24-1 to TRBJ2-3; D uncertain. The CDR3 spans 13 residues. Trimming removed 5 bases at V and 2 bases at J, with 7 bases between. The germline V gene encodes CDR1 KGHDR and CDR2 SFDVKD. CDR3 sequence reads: CATSGQLTDTQYF. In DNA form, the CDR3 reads TGTGCCACCAGTGGCCAACTCACAGATACGCAGTATTTT.

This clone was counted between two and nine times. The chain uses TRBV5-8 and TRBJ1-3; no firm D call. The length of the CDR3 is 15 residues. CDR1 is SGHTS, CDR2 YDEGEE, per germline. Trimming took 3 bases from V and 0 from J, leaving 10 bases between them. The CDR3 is CASSSITYSGNTIYF. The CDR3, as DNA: TGTGCCAGCAGCTCCATAACATACTCTGGAAACACCATATATTTT.

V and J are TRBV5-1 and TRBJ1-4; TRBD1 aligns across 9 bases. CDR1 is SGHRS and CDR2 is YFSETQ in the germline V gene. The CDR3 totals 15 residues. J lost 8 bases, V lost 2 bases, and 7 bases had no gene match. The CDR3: CASSFLGTGREKLFF. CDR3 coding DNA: TGCGCCAGCAGCTTTTTGGGGACAGGGAGGGAAAAACTGTTTTTT.

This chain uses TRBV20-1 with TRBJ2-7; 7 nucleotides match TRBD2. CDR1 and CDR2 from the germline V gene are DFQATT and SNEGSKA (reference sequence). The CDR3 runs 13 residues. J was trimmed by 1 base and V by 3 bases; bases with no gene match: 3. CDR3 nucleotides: TGCAGTGCTAGCGGGAGGCGGTCCTACGAGCAGTACTTC. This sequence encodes CSASGRRSYEQYF.

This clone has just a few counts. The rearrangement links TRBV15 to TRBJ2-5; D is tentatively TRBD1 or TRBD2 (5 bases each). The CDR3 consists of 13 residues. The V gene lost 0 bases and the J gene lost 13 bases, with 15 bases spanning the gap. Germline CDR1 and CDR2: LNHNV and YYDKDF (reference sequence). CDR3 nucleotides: TGTGCCACCAGCAGAGATCGCCAGAGGGACCTGTACTTC. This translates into CATSRDRQRDLYF.

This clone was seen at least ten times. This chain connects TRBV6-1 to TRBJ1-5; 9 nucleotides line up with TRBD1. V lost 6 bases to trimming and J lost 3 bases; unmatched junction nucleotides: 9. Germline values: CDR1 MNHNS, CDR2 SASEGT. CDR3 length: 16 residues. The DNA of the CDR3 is TGTGCCAGCAGCCGCGCCGGGACAGGGCCCAATCAGCCCCAGCATTTT. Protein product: CASSRAGTGPNQPQHF.

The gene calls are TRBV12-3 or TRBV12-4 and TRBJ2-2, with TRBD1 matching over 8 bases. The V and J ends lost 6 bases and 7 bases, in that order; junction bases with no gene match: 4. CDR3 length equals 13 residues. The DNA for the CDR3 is TGTGCCAGCAGGACAGGGGATATCGGGGAGCTGTTTTTT. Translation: CASRTGDIGELFF.